The 7 T cell receptor beta chains below were found in one sample sequenced in a study of blood T cell repertoires in COVID-19. The table came from immunoSEQ multiplex PCR; TCRdb's copy has only in-frame clones and leaves some out. Of nearly 200,000 clones in the sample, about 82% are singletons; the top ten hold under 0.95%. What was sequenced was peripheral blood. All receptors come from a man aged 55-75 years with COVID-19, enrolled during active disease.

V usage is TRBV30 and J usage is TRBJ2-7; maybe TRBD2 (6 bases). The germline V gene has CDR1 GTSNPN and CDR2 SVGIG (reference sequence). The CDR3 contains 12 residues. This chain's CDR3 is CAWGTGVYEQYF. The CDR3 region has the DNA TGTGCTTGGGGGACGGGAGTCTACGAGCAGTACTTC.

In its sample, this clone was seen once. The chain recombines TRBV2 with TRBJ1-5; a weak D match, TRBD1 (6 bases). The ends were cut back, 8 bases at V and 6 bases at J, with 14 bases in the middle. From germline, CDR1 is SNHLY and CDR2 FYNNEI. The CDR3 totals 13 residues. The CDR3 DNA follows: TGTGCCAGCTATCTGGGGGCAGGTCAGCCCCAGCATTTT. Translation gives CASYLGAGQPQHF.

The V and J genes are TRBV15 and TRBJ1-4; the match to TRBD1 covers 9 bases. Trimming removed 5 bases from V and 7 bases from J; junction bases left unmatched: 11. Germline lookup yields CDR1 LNHNV and CDR2 YYDKDF (reference sequence). There are 16 residues in the CDR3. CDR3 bases: TGTGCCACCAGCCGTCCCGGGACAGGGCCAGGTGAAAAACTGTTTTTT. It specifies CATSRPGTGPGEKLFF.

This clone occurred once. This chain joins TRBV7-9 and TRBJ1-1, with a weak D call TRBD1 (6 bases). This CDR3 spans 14 amino acids. Germline V gene data show CDR1 as SEHNR and CDR2 as FQNEAQ (reference sequence). The V and J ends lost 5 bases and 9 bases respectively, with 19 bases between them. Here the CDR3 DNA reads TGTGCCAGCAGCCCGAATGGACAGCGGGGCCAAGCTTTCTTT. Translation: CASSPNGQRGQAFF.

The V and J genes are TRBV9 and TRBJ2-1; maybe TRBD2 (5 bases). Trimming shortened V by 4 bases and J by 0 bases, and 17 bases separated the two germline ends. The CDR3 is made up of 17 amino acids. Germline CDR1 reads SGDLS; CDR2 reads YYNGEE. The CDR3 DNA reads TGTGCCAGCAGCCTCAGAGGTCCCGGAGGCTCCTACAATGAGCAGTTCTTC. Translating it yields CASSLRGPGGSYNEQFF.

This chain joins TRBV5-1 and TRBJ2-2, with D perhaps TRBD2 (6 bases). The CDR3 is made up of 16 amino acids. Germline V gives CDR1 SGHRS, CDR2 YFSETQ. Trimming stripped 4 bases from V and 1 base from J, with 14 bases between. CDR3 nucleotide sequence: TGCGCCAGCAGCCGGGAGATCGGGGGGAACACCGGGGAGCTGTTTTTT. Residues: CASSREIGGNTGELFF.

The rearrangement joins TRBV12-3 or TRBV12-4 to TRBJ2-7; no definite D call. With 5 bases removed from V and 0 bases from J, the gap between germline ends came to 5 bases. This CDR3 spans 12 amino acids. The CDR3, as DNA: TGTGCCAGCAGTCCCCACTCCTACGAGCAGTACTTC. This codes for CASSPHSYEQYF.